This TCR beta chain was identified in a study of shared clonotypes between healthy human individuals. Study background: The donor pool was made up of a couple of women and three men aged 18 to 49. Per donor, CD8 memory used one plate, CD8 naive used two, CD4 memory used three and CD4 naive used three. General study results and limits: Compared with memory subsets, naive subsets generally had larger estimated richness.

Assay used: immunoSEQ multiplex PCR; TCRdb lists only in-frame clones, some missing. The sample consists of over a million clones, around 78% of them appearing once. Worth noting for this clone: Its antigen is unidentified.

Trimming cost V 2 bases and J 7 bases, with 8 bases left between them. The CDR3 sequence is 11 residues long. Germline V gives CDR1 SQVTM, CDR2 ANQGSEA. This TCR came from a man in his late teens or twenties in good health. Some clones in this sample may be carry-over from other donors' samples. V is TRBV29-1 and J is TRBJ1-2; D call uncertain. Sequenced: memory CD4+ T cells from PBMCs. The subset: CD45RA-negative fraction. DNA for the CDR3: TGCAGCGTTGAACGCCCTCCTGGCTACACCTTC. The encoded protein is CSVERPPGYTF.